Listed here is a single T cell receptor (beta chain). Sequencing was performed with immunoSEQ multiplex PCR; in TCRdb, only in-frame clones are kept and a portion is missing. The sample gives just over 2,000,000 clones, around 95% of which show up once; around 0.13% is in the top ten. These data come from a study of shared clonotypes between healthy human individuals. This CDR3 contains 14 residues. Germline V gene sequence: CDR1 LGHNA, CDR2 YNFKEQ. V was clipped by 0 bases and J by 6 bases, with 12 bases between them. The chain combines TRBV4-2 with TRBJ2-7; no reliable D call. Sequencing used naive CD4+ T cells sorted from blood. Subset specified: CD45RA+ positively selected. The source of this sequence is a young man in good health. The CDR3 reads CASSQDDNVPEQYF. The CDR3 region has the DNA TGTGCCAGCAGCCAAGATGACAACGTTCCCGAGCAGTACTTC.